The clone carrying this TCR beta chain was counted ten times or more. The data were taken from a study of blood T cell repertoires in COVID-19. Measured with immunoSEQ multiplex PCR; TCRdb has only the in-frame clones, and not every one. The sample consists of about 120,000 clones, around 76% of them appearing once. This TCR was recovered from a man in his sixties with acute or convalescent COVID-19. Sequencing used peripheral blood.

The DNA for the CDR3 is TGTGCCAGCAGTTTAGGGGGGGCTACTAATGAAAAACTGTTTTTT. This gives the protein CASSLGGATNEKLFF. This rearrangement joins TRBV28 to TRBJ1-4, with D maybe TRBD1 (6 bases). Germline lookup yields CDR1 MDHEN and CDR2 SYDVKM. The ends were cut back, 2 bases at V and 2 bases at J, with 9 bases in the middle. This CDR3 is built from 15 residues.